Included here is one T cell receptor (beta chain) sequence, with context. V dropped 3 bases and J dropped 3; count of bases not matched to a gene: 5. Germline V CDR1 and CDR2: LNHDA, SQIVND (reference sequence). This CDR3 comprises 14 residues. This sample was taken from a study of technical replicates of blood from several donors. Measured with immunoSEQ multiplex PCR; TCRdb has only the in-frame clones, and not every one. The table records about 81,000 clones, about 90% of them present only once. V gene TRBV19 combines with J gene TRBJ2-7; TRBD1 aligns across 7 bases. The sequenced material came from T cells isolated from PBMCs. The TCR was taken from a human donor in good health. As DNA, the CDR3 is TGTGCCAGTAGTATGGGGACAGCCGACTACGAGCAGTACTTC. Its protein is CASSMGTADYEQYF. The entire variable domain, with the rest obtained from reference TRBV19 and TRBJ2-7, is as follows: DGGITQSPKYLFRKEGQNVTLSCEQNLNHDAMYWYRQDPGQGLRLIYYSQIVNDFQKGDIAEGYSVSREKKESFPLTVTSAQKNPTAFYLCASSMGTADYEQYFGPGTRLTVT.